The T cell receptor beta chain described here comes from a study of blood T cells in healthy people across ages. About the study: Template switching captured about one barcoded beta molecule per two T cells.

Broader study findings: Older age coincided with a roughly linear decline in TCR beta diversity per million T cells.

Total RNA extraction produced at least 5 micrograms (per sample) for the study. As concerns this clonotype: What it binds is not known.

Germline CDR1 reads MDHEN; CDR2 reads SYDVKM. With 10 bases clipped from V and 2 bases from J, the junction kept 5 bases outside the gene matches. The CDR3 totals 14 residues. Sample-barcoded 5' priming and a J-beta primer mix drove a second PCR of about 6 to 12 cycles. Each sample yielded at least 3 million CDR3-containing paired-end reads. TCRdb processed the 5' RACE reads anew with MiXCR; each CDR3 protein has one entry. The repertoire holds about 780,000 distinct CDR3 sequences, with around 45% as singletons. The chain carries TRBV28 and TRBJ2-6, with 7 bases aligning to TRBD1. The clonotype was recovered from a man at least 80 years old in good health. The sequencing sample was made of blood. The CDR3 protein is CATGTVTGANVLTF. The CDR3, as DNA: TGTGCCACAGGGACAGTAACTGGGGCCAACGTCCTGACTTTC.